These T cell receptor beta chains were read from a single sample in a study of T cells in Graves' hyperthyroidism and ophthalmopathy. TCRdb processed the multiplex PCR reads anew with MiXCR; each CDR3 protein has one entry. The profile shows hundreds of thousands of distinct CDR3 sequences, roughly 14% of them singletons. The sample was blood. These receptor sequences come from a man aged 18-30 years with Graves' ophthalmopathy. CDR3s include the opening cysteine and the closing phenylalanine or tryptophan. The order of the fields is CDR3 DNA, CDR3 protein, D gene, CDR3 length, V gene, clone size, J gene. A D gene is named only where the DNA matches it firmly. The size entry is marked missing in some rows and otherwise reads once, few, many or a size class.

TGTGCCAGCTCCCTAAGTGAAAGGAGCTCCTACGAGCAGTACTTC,CASSLSERSSYEQYF,.,15,TRBV18,many,TRBJ2-7
TGTGCCAGCAGCCCAACAGGGTCCGTCACTGAAGCTTTCTTT,CASSPTGSVTEAFF,.,14,TRBV27,.,TRBJ1-1
TGTGCCAGCAGGGCGGCGGGGGGACAGGGGGCTCGCGAGCAGTACTTC,CASRAAGGQGAREQYF,TRBD1,16,TRBV27,many,TRBJ2-7
TGTGCCAGCAGTTTTGGGGGGGAGCAGTTCTTC,CASSFGGEQFF,.,11,TRBV12-3/TRBV12-4,many,TRBJ2-1
TGTGCCAGCACCCGGGAAACGCTAGGAGGTGAAGCTTTCTTT,CASTRETLGGEAFF,.,14,TRBV2,many,TRBJ1-1
TGTGCCAGCAGCCAAGGTGAAGGGGGCCCCTATGGCTACACCTTC,CASSQGEGGPYGYTF,TRBD1,15,TRBV4-2,.,TRBJ1-2
TGTGCCAGTAGTTCACAGGGGGGGGGATCACAAGAGACCCAGTACTTC,CASSSQGGGSQETQYF,.,16,TRBV19,.,TRBJ2-5
TGCAGCACAACTAGCGGTGGCACCGGGGAGCTGTTTTTT,CSTTSGGTGELFF,TRBD2,13,TRBV29-1,few,TRBJ2-2
TGTGCCAGCAGTGAGGTTGCGGACAGCACAGATACGCAGTATTTT,CASSEVADSTDTQYF,.,15,TRBV25-1,few,TRBJ2-3
TGTGCCAGCAGTTACCCGCAAGAGACCCAGTACTTC,CASSYPQETQYF,.,12,TRBV6-6,many,TRBJ2-5
TGTGCCAGCAGCGTTAGCGGGAGTATCGTGTACGAGCAGTACTTC,CASSVSGSIVYEQYF,TRBD2,15,TRBV9,.,TRBJ2-7
TGTGCCAGCAGTTTATGGACTAGCGGGAGTCTAGACGAGCAGTACTTC,CASSLWTSGSLDEQYF,TRBD2,16,TRBV27,many,TRBJ2-7
TGTGCCAGCAGGCCCGAACAGGGGTTTTGGGAGACCCAGTACTTC,CASRPEQGFWETQYF,TRBD1,15,TRBV2,many,TRBJ2-5
TGTGCCAGCAGCCAAGGAACCGGGACAGGTCCGGTCTTC,CASSQGTGTGPVF,TRBD1,13,TRBV3-1,.,TRBJ2-1